These T cell receptor beta chains were read from a single sample in a study of cytomegalovirus exposure and HLA in healthy donors. Data came from immunoSEQ multiplex PCR; TCRdb stores just in-frame clones and leaves some out. Altogether around 170,000 clones are present, around 80% being singletons, with the ten largest covering under 2%. Sample: PBMCs. These receptors all stem from a woman in her twenties or thirties in good health and CMV-seronegative. The CDR3 runs from the conserved cysteine through the conserved F or W. The D gene is left open where the match is weak. Rows give clone size only sometimes, using once, few, many, or a class for an expanded clone.

cdr3_length	v_call	j_call	clone_size	d_call	cdr3_nt	cdr3_aa
14	TRBV6-5	TRBJ2-3	NA	TRBD2	TGTGCCAGCAGACCCCCCGGGAGGGTAGATACGCAGTATTTT	CASRPPGRVDTQYF
15	TRBV29-1	TRBJ2-7	NA	TRBD1	TGCAGCGTTGAGTTCCGGACAGGACGGTCCTCCGAGCAGTACTTC	CSVEFRTGRSSEQYF
14	TRBV15	TRBJ2-1	NA	NA	TGTGCCACCAGCAGAGATTACGTGGGAGATGAGCAGTTCTTC	CATSRDYVGDEQFF
15	TRBV7-3	TRBJ2-2	NA	TRBD1	TGTGCCAGCAGCCCGACAGGGGGCTTGACCGGGGAGCTGTTTTTT	CASSPTGGLTGELFF
11	TRBV19	TRBJ2-3	NA	NA	TGTGCCAGTAGGTCGTCAGATACGCAGTATTTT	CASRSSDTQYF
16	TRBV10-1	TRBJ2-1	few	TRBD2	TGCGCCAGCAATCGACTAGCCCCCAGCTCCTACAATGAGCAGTTCTTC	CASNRLAPSSYNEQFF
15	TRBV7-3	TRBJ2-5	NA	TRBD2	TGTGCCAGCAGCTTTAGCGGGGGGGCCGAAGAGACCCAGTACTTC	CASSFSGGAEETQYF
15	TRBV18	TRBJ1-2	NA	NA	TGTGCCAGCTCACCAGTCGGGGCAGGGGACTATGGCTACACCTTC	CASSPVGAGDYGYTF
13	TRBV5-1	TRBJ2-1	NA	TRBD2	TGCGCCAGCAGCTTGGCCAGCGGGGGGGATACGTTCTTC	CASSLASGGDTFF
13	TRBV7-2	TRBJ2-7	NA	NA	TGTGCCAGCAGCCGGGTTGAACTCTACGAGCAGTACTTC	CASSRVELYEQYF
15	TRBV21-1	TRBJ2-5	NA	NA	TGTGCCAGCAGCGATATTCGGGGGTACGTCGAGACCCAGTACTTC	CASSDIRGYVETQYF
13	TRBV5-1	TRBJ1-6	NA	NA	TGCGCCAGCAGCTCAGGGTTGAATTCACCCCTCCACTTT	CASSSGLNSPLHF
16	TRBV4-1	TRBJ1-2	NA	TRBD1	TGCGCCAGCAGCCAAGGAGCCGTTGGGACAGGCTATGGCTACACCTTC	CASSQGAVGTGYGYTF
14	TRBV23-1	TRBJ2-7	once	TRBD2	TGCGCCAGCAGTAATAGCGGGGGGCGAAGCCCCCAGTACTTC	CASSNSGGRSPQYF
12	TRBV7-2	TRBJ2-3	NA	NA	TGTGCCAGCAGTCGATCCGGAGGTACGCAGTATTTT	CASSRSGGTQYF
14	TRBV7-2	TRBJ1-1	NA	TRBD1	TGTGCCAGCAGCCCTGGGACAGGGCGGACTGAAGCTTTCTTT	CASSPGTGRTEAFF
14	TRBV5-1	TRBJ1-1	NA	NA	TGCGCCAGCAGCTTGAGGGGAGGCGGCACTGAAGCTTTCTTT	CASSLRGGGTEAFF
14	TRBV6-4	TRBJ2-1	NA	TRBD1	TGTGCCAGCAGTGACAGTTGGGACAGGGAACAGCAGTTCTTC	CASSDSWDREQQFF
14	TRBV5-1	TRBJ1-1	NA	NA	TGCGCCAGCAGCTTGGTCCAGGGAAACACTGAAGCTTTCTTT	CASSLVQGNTEAFF
15	TRBV6-5	TRBJ1-1	NA	NA	TGTGCCAGCAGTTATCCCCCGGGGGGAGGAACTGAAGCTTTCTTT	CASSYPPGGGTEAFF
13	TRBV5-1	TRBJ1-2	NA	NA	TGCGCCAGCAGCTTAGACAGGAACCATGGCTACACCTTC	CASSLDRNHGYTF
12	TRBV29-1	TRBJ2-3	NA	NA	TGCAGCGTCACACAGGGTACAGATACGCAGTATTTT	CSVTQGTDTQYF
13	TRBV5-6	TRBJ1-6	NA	NA	TGTGCCAGCAGCCTGGAGAGTTCCGCACCCCTCCACTTT	CASSLESSAPLHF
17	TRBV5-1	TRBJ1-2	NA	TRBD1	TGCGCCAGCAGCTTGGCCGTCGGGACAGGGGCACCTTATGGCTACACCTTC	CASSLAVGTGAPYGYTF
15	TRBV7-2	TRBJ1-4	NA	TRBD1	TGTGCCAGCAGCCGATCGACAGGGTCTAATGAAAAACTGTTTTTT	CASSRSTGSNEKLFF
14	TRBV5-1	TRBJ2-7	NA	TRBD1	TGCGCCAGCAGCTTGGTACAGGGGCAGGGCGAGCAGTACTTC	CASSLVQGQGEQYF
15	TRBV18	TRBJ1-6	NA	TRBD1	TGTGCCAGCTCACCCGTCGGACAGGGAAATTCACCCCTCCACTTT	CASSPVGQGNSPLHF
14	TRBV7-8	TRBJ1-2	NA	NA	TGTGCCAGCAGCCTCTTGGGGCCAAACTATGGCTACACCTTC	CASSLLGPNYGYTF
17	TRBV7-2	TRBJ2-5	NA	TRBD2	TGTGCCAGCAGCTTTCTCGCGGGGGGCGTGCTAGCAGAGACCCAGTACTTC	CASSFLAGGVLAETQYF
14	TRBV5-1	TRBJ1-1	few	NA	TGCGCCAGCAGCTTGGATACGGGGGACACTGAAGCTTTCTTT	CASSLDTGDTEAFF